The next 3 T cell receptor beta chains were all read from a single sample in a study of shared clonotypes between healthy human individuals. Profiled with immunoSEQ multiplex PCR; TCRdb holds only in-frame clones, not every one. The sample consists of 2.3 million or so clones, approximately 95% of them appearing once. Source material: naive CD4+ T cells from PBMCs. Regarding subset: CD45RA+ positively selected. The receptors stem from a man aged 18 to 30 in good health. Some clones in this sample may be carry-over from other donors' samples.

The V and J genes are TRBV5-1 and TRBJ2-3; 11 bases are a match to TRBD1. Per germline, CDR1 SGHRS and CDR2 YFSETQ. This CDR3 has 16 amino acids. Trimming removed 4 bases from V and 4 bases from J; junction bases left unmatched: 8. The CDR3 spells CASSPPGTGGPDTQYF. The CDR3 DNA reads as TGCGCCAGCAGCCCGCCCGGGACAGGGGGTCCAGATACGCAGTATTTT. Full variable domain (outside the CDR3, taken from reference TRBV5-1 and TRBJ2-3): KAGVTQTPRYLIKTRGQQVTLSCSPISGHRSVSWYQQTPGQGLQFLFEYFSETQRNKGNFPGRFSGRQFSNSRSEMNVSTLELGDSALYLCASSPPGTGGPDTQYFGPGTRLTVL.

The chain carries TRBV28 and TRBJ2-3, with D possibly TRBD1 on 6 matching bases. Trimming took 5 bases from V and 2 from J, leaving 14 bases between them. CDR3 length: 15 residues. Germline V CDR1 and CDR2: MDHEN, SYDVKM. CDR3 protein: CASSGRGSDTDTQYF. DNA of the CDR3: TGTGCCAGCAGTGGCAGGGGATCCGACACAGATACGCAGTATTTT.

V is TRBV6-5 and J is TRBJ1-2; D may be TRBD1 (6 bases). The CDR3 length is 13 residues. CDR1 and CDR2 (germline): MNHEY, SVGAGI. Trimming removed 5 bases at V and 7 bases at J, with 14 bases between. CDR3 sequence reads: CASSVLQGSGYTF. The CDR3 coding sequence is TGTGCCAGCAGTGTACTACAGGGCTCTGGCTACACCTTC.